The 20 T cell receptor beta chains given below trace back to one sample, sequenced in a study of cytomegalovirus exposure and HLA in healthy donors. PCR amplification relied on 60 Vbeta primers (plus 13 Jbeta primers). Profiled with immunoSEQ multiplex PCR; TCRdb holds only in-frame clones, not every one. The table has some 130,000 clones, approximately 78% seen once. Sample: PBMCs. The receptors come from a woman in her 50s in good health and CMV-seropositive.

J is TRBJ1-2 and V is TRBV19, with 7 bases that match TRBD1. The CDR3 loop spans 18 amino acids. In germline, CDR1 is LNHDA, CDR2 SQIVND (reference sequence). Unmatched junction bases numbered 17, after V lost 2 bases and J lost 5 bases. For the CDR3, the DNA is TGTGCCAGTAGTATAAAGACAGGGATGAATCTATTATGGTATGGCTACACCTTC. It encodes CASSIKTGMNLLWYGYTF.

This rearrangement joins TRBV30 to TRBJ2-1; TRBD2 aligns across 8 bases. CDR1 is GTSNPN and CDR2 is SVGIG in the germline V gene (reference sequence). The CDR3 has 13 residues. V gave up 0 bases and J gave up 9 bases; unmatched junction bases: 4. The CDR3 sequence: CAWSVRLAGEQFF. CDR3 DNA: TGTGCCTGGAGTGTACGGCTAGCGGGTGAGCAGTTCTTC.

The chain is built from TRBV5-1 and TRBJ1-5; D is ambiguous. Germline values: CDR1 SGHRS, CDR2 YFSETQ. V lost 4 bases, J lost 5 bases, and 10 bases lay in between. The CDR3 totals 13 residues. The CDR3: CASSPMGDQPQHF. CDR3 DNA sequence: TGCGCCAGCAGCCCAATGGGCGATCAGCCCCAGCATTTT.

The CDR3 DNA follows: TGCGCCAGCAGCCAAGGGGACAGGGGACCCTACCTCCTCCCTTCAACTAATGAAAAACTGTTTTTT. Translating gives CASSQGDRGPYLLPSTNEKLFF. This chain uses TRBV4-3 with TRBJ1-4; 10 bases line up with TRBD1. The CDR3 covers 22 residues. The J segment lost 0 bases and the V segment lost 1 base, leaving 17 bases of the junction unmatched. The germline V gene has CDR1 LGHNA and CDR2 YSLEER.

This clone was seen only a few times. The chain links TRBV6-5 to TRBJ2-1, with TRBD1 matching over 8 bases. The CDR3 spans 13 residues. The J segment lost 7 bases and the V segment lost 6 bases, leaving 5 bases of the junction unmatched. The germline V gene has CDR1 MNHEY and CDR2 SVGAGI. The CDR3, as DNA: TGTGCCAGCAGACTCCAGGGGGCTAATGAGCAGTTCTTC. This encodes CASRLQGANEQFF.

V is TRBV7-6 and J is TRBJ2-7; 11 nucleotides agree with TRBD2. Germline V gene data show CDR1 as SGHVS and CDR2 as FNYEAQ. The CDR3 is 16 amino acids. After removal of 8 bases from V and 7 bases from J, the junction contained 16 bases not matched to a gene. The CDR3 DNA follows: TGTGCCAGCCAGGAACTAGCGGGAGTACCCGACAGGGAGCAGTACTTC. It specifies CASQELAGVPDREQYF.

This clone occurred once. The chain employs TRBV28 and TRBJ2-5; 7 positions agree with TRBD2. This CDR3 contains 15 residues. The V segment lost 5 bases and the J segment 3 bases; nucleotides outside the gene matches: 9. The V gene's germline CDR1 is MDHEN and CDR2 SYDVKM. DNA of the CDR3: TGTGCCAGCAGTAACTTAGCGGGTCCTGAAGAGACCCAGTACTTC. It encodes CASSNLAGPEETQYF.

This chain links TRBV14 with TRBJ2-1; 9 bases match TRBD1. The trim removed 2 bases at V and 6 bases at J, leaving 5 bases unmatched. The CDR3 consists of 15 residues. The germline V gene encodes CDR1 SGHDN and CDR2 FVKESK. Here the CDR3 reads CASSQTWTGVNEQFF. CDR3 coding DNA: TGTGCCAGCAGCCAAACCTGGACAGGGGTCAATGAGCAGTTCTTC.

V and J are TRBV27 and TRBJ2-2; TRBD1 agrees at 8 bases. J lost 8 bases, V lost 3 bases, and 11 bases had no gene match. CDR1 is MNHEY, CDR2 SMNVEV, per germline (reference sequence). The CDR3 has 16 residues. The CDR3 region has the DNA TGTGCCAGCAGTTTTCAGAGGACAGGGTGGTTAGGGGAGCTGTTTTTT. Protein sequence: CASSFQRTGWLGELFF.

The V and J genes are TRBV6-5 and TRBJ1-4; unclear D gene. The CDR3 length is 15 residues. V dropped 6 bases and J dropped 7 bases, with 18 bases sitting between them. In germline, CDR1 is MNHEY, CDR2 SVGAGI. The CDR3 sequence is CASSQGREGSEKLFF. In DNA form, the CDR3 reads TGTGCCAGCAGCCAAGGGAGGGAAGGCTCTGAAAAACTGTTTTTT.

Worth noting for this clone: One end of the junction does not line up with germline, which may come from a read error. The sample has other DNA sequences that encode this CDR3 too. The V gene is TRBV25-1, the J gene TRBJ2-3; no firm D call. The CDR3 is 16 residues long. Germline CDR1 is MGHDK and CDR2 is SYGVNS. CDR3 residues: CASSESPSLNTDTQYF. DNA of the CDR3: TGTGCCAGCAGTGAATCCCCCTCTTTAAACACAGATACACAGTATTTT.

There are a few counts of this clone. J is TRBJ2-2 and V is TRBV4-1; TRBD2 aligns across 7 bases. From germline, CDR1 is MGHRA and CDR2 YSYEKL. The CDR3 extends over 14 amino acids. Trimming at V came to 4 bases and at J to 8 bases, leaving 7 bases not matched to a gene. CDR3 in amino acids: CASSPGLLGGELFF. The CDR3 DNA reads TGCGCCAGCAGCCCGGGACTACTTGGAGGGGAGCTGTTTTTT.

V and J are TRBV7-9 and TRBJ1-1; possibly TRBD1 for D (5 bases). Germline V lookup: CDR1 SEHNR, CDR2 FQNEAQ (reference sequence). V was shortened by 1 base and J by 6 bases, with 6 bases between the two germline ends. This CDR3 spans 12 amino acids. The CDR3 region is CASSLETAEAFF. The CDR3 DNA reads TGTGCCAGCAGCTTAGAGACAGCTGAAGCTTTCTTT.

The CDR3 loop is CASSSSLTRTGGARTQYF. Here the CDR3 DNA reads TGTGCCAGCTCATCCTCCTTAACTCGGACAGGGGGCGCCCGGACGCAGTATTTT. This sequence joins TRBV18 and TRBJ2-3; 11 nucleotides match TRBD1. The CDR3 contains 18 residues. From germline, CDR1 is KGHSH and CDR2 LQKENI. V trimming: 5 bases; J trimming: 9 bases; junction bases outside the gene matches: 19.

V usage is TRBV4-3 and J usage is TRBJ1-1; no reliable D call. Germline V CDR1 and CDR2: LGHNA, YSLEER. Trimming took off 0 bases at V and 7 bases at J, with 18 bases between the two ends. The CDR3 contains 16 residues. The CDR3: CASSQDLVGVGDEAFF. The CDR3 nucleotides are TGCGCCAGCAGCCAAGATTTAGTAGGAGTCGGGGATGAAGCTTTCTTT.

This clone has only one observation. This CDR3 is CASSLANNEQFF. CDR3 nucleotides: TGTGCCAGCAGTCTAGCGAACAATGAGCAGTTCTTC. The V gene is TRBV6-1, the J gene TRBJ2-1, with a weak D call TRBD2 (6 bases). The CDR3 runs 12 residues. Germline assignment: CDR1 MNHNS and CDR2 SASEGT. Deletions cut 5 bases from V and 5 bases from J, with 7 bases between.

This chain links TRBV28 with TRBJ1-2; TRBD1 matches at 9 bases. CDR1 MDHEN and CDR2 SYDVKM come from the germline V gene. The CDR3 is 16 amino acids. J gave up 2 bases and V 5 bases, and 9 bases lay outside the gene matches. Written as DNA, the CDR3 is TGTGCCAGCAGTGACACCGGGACAGGGAACAACTATGGCTACACCTTC. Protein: CASSDTGTGNNYGYTF.

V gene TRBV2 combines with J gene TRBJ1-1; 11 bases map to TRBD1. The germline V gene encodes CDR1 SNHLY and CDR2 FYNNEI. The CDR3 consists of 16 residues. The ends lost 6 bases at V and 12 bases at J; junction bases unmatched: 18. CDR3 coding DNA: TGTGCCAGCAGCAATGGACAGGGGGCGGGTGATGCGTCGACTTTCTTT. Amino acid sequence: CASSNGQGAGDASTFF.

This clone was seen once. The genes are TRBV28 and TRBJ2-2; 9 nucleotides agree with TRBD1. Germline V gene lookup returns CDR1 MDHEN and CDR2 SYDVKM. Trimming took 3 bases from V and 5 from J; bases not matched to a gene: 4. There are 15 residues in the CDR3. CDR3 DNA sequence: TGTGCCAGCAGTTTTAGAGGACAGGGGACCGGGGAGCTGTTTTTT. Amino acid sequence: CASSFRGQGTGELFF. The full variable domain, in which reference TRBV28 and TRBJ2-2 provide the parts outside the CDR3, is DVKVTQSSRYLVKRTGEKVFLECVQDMDHENMFWYRQDPGLGLRLIYFSYDVKMKEKGDIPEGYSVSREKKERFSLILESASTNQTSMYLCASSFRGQGTGELFFGEGSRLTVL.

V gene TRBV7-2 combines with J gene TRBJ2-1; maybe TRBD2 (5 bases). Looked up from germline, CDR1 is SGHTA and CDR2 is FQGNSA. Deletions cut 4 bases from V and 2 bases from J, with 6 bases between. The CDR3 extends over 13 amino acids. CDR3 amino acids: CASSSGTYNEQFF. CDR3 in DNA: TGTGCCAGCAGCTCGGGGACCTACAATGAGCAGTTCTTC. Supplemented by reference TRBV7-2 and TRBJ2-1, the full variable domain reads GAGVSQSPSNKVTEKGKDVELRCDPISGHTALYWYRQSLGQGLEFLIYFQGNSAPDKSGLPSDRFSAERTGGSVSTLTIQRTQQEDSAVYLCASSSGTYNEQFFGPGTRLTVL.